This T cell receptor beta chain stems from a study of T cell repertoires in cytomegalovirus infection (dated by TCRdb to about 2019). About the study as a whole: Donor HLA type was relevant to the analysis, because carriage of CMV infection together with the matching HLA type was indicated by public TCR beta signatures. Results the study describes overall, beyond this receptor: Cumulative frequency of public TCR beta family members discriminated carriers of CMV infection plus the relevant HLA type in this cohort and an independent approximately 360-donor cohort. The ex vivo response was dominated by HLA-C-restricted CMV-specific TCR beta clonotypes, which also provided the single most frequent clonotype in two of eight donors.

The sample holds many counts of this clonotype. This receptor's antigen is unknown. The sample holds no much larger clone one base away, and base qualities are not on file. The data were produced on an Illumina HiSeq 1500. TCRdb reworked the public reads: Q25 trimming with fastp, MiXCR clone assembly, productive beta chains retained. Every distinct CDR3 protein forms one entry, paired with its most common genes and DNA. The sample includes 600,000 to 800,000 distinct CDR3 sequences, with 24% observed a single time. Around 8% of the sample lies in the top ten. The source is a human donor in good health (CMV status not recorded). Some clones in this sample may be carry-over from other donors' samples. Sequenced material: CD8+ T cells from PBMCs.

The DNA reads TGTGCCAGCAGCTTAGCCCCTATTACCTACGAGCAGTACGTC. Translated, it reads CASSLAPITYEQYV. This receptor chain uses TRBV7-2 and TRBJ2-7; a confident D gene designation cannot be given. V is reduced by 0 bases and J by 2 bases, leaving a spacing of 8 bases between them. The CDR3 measures 14 amino acids from cysteine to valine. Only the CDR3 DNA stays, 42 bases, in frame from base 1. Looking up the germline V gene yields CDR1 SGHTA and CDR2 FQGNSA.